The 5 T cell receptor beta chains listed next were all sequenced from one sample in a study of CD8 T cells in ankylosing spondylitis. The study's findings and limits: It appeared that ankylosing spondylitis blood was characterized by a TCR beta motif of under ten highly homologous variants.

TCRdb used MiXCR to reprocess the 5' RACE reads, holding one entry per CDR3 protein. The sample has 400,000 to 450,000 distinct CDR3 sequences, roughly 15% seen once. No antigen has been assigned to these receptors. The sequencing sample was made of blood, either unsorted or a sorted T cell fraction (not recorded which). The receptors were sampled from a male donor with ankylosing spondylitis.

This clonotype was seen more than once but under ten times. V usage is TRBV5-1 and J usage is TRBJ1-6; D is perhaps TRBD1 (6 bases). V lost 3 bases and J lost 9, with 13 bases in between. The CDR3 length is 14 residues. Germline V gene data show CDR1 as SGHRS and CDR2 as YFSETQ. CDR3 sequence: CASSSQGAGSPLHF. The DNA for the CDR3 is TGCGCCAGCAGCTCACAGGGAGCTGGTTCACCCCTCCACTTT.

J is TRBJ1-5 and V is TRBV6-1; 8 nucleotides agree with TRBD1. J was trimmed by 2 bases and V by 6 bases; bases with no gene match: 3. This CDR3 has 14 residues. Germline V CDR1 and CDR2: MNHNS, SASEGT. CDR3 loop: CASRQDRGNQPQHF. CDR3 bases: TGTGCCAGCAGGCAGGACAGGGGCAATCAGCCCCAGCATTTT.

This clonotype was seen repeatedly, ten times or more. The chain employs TRBV9 and TRBJ2-3, with 10 bases aligning to TRBD1. The CDR3 consists of 19 residues. Germline V CDR1 and CDR2: SGDLS, YYNGEE. The trim removed 3 bases at V and 3 bases at J, leaving 16 bases unmatched. The CDR3 nucleotides are TGTGCCAGCAGCGACAGACAGGGGGCGCGGACCCCCGAGACAGATACGCAGTATTTT. Encoded protein: CASSDRQGARTPETDTQYF.

This clonotype was detected many times. The chain has TRBV7-9 and TRBJ1-4; TRBD1 matches 9 bases. In germline, CDR1 is SEHNR, CDR2 FQNEAQ (reference sequence). The length of the CDR3 is 17 residues. With V trimmed by 2 bases and J by 3 bases, 7 bases remained unmatched. The CDR3 DNA reads TGTGCCAGCAGCTTAATCGTTGGGACAGGGCCTAATGAAAAACTGTTTTTT. It specifies CASSLIVGTGPNEKLFF.

This clonotype was found a few times. The CDR3 spells CASSLRGGGHPDSNQPQHF. DNA for the CDR3: TGTGCCAGCAGTTTAAGGGGGGGGGGTCACCCCGATAGCAATCAGCCCCAGCATTTT. This chain uses TRBV12-3 or TRBV12-4 with TRBJ1-5; D may be TRBD1 (6 bases). There are 19 residues in the CDR3. V lost 2 bases to trimming and J lost 0 bases, with 20 bases between them.